The rows below give T cell receptor beta chains drawn from one sample of a study of graft-versus-host responses after intestinal transplantation. Clones were sequenced by immunoSEQ multiplex PCR, and TCRdb holds only the in-frame ones, with some missing. The sample records tens of thousands of clones, around 92% being singletons. These TCRs' antigens remain unknown. The material sequenced was unstimulated CD4+ T cells sorted from spleen or lymph node cells, taken before transplant. The origin of the receptors is a human donor who was the organ donor for an intestinal transplant. Each CDR3 is given without its conserved first and last residue. Expanded clones get a size class; other rows say once, few or many, or leave the size out.

j_call	clone_size	v_call	cdr3_aa
TRBJ2-7	-	TRBV7-6	ASSSQAGDGSYEQY
TRBJ2-7	-	TRBV30	AWSVHYEQY
TRBJ2-2	-	TRBV28	ASRHTNTGELF
TRBJ2-5	-	TRBV29-1	SSGRQFQETQY
TRBJ1-2	-	TRBV18	ASSGNYGYT
TRBJ2-7	-	TRBV7-2	ASSLAYGTASNYEQY
TRBJ2-7	-	TRBV6-6	ASRFGTGRVDEQY
TRBJ2-3	-	TRBV7-2	ASSLGRGTDTQY
TRBJ2-1	-	TRBV9	ASSAGTSVNNEQF
TRBJ2-4	-	TRBV19	ASTLTRGKNIQY
TRBJ1-4	-	TRBV18	ASSPRPPEPTNEKLF
TRBJ2-1	-	TRBV28	AAGLRDNEQF
TRBJ2-7	-	TRBV5-4	ASSPGTSGSHEQY
TRBJ2-3	once	TRBV28	ASRAGRNTDTQY